What follows are 32 T cell receptor beta chains derived from one specimen sequenced in a study of blood T cell repertoires in COVID-19. The table came from immunoSEQ multiplex PCR; TCRdb's copy has only in-frame clones and leaves some out. The table includes about 320,000 clones, around 89% detected once. Sequenced: peripheral blood. The receptors were sampled from a young woman with COVID-19, enrolled during active disease.

V and J are TRBV2 and TRBJ1-5; tentatively, D is TRBD1 (6 bases). This CDR3 contains 14 residues. Trimming removed 6 bases from V and 6 bases from J, with 15 bases in between. The germline CDR1 and CDR2 sequences are SNHLY and FYNNEI. DNA for the CDR3: TGTGCCAGCAGGGCCCAGGGGATCGGTCAGCCCCAGCATTTT. It codes for CASRAQGIGQPQHF.

V usage is TRBV15 and J usage is TRBJ1-2; 7 bases line up with TRBD1. The CDR3 sequence is 16 residues long. V lost 0 bases and J lost 6; bases outside the gene matches: 10. Germline CDR1 and CDR2: LNHNV and YYDKDF (reference sequence). CDR3 region: CATSRDRNRGVDGYTF. In DNA, the CDR3 is TGTGCCACCAGCAGAGATCGGAACAGGGGAGTTGATGGCTACACCTTC.

The chain joins TRBV6-5 to TRBJ2-5; a weak D match, TRBD2 (5 bases). CDR3 length equals 13 residues. Trimming cost V 7 bases and J 5 bases, with 14 bases left between them. The germline CDR1 and CDR2 sequences are MNHEY and SVGAGI. The CDR3 DNA sequence: TGTGCCAGCACCACGGACTGGTTTGAGACCCAGTACTTC. It codes for CASTTDWFETQYF.

The V and J genes are TRBV5-5 and TRBJ1-2, with D maybe TRBD1 (5 bases). V lost 2 bases and J 4 bases, leaving 12 bases between the germline ends. From germline, CDR1 is SGHKS and CDR2 YYEKEE (reference sequence). The CDR3 is 14 amino acids. The CDR3: CASSFDRNIYGYTF. The CDR3 region has the DNA TGTGCCAGCAGCTTCGACAGAAATATCTATGGCTACACCTTC.

The rearrangement joins TRBV5-4 to TRBJ2-7, with TRBD2 matching 9 bases. The CDR3 length is 13 residues. Trimming removed 4 bases from V and 2 bases from J; junction bases left unmatched: 1. Per the germline V gene, CDR1 is SGHNT and CDR2 is YYREEE (reference sequence). In nucleotides, the CDR3 is TGTGCCAGCAGCGCGGGGGGGCCCTACGAGCAGTACTTC. Protein: CASSAGGPYEQYF.

This chain joins TRBV7-2 and TRBJ1-3; possibly TRBD1 for D (5 bases). The V gene's germline CDR1 is SGHTA and CDR2 FQGNSA. Trimming removed 4 bases from V and 0 bases from J, with 10 bases in between. The CDR3 is 15 amino acids. CDR3 in DNA: TGTGCCAGCAGCTACACAGGCTACTCTGGAAACACCATATATTTT. This encodes CASSYTGYSGNTIYF.

This rearrangement joins TRBV2 to TRBJ1-1; 8 positions match TRBD1. In germline, CDR1 is SNHLY, CDR2 FYNNEI. Losses at the gene ends were 6 bases for V and 9 bases for J; bases not matched to a gene: 9. The CDR3 consists of 13 residues. DNA for the CDR3: TGTGCCAGCAGACCAACAGGGGGGAAACAAGCTTTCTTT. Protein: CASRPTGGKQAFF.

The chain links TRBV5-8 to TRBJ2-4; D is possibly TRBD1 (6 bases). In germline, CDR1 is SGHTS, CDR2 YDEGEE. Trimming left V 2 bases short and J 5 bases short, with 14 bases between. This CDR3 spans 15 amino acids. The CDR3 loop is CASSLRRTAENIQYF. CDR3 nucleotides: TGTGCCAGCAGCTTACGGAGGACAGCGGAAAACATTCAGTACTTC.

Only a few counts were recorded for this clone. The chain recombines TRBV2 with TRBJ2-7, with a tentative D call TRBD2 (5 bases). Trimming took off 6 bases at V and 4 bases at J, with 10 bases between the two ends. Per the germline V gene, CDR1 is SNHLY and CDR2 is FYNNEI. This CDR3 comprises 12 residues. As DNA, the CDR3 is TGTGCCAGCAGCGCGACTACTTACGAGCAGTACGTC. Amino acids: CASSATTYEQYV.

The chain uses TRBV4-2 and TRBJ1-4; D is ambiguous. Deletions cut 4 bases from V and 1 base from J, with 16 bases between. Looked up from germline, CDR1 is LGHNA and CDR2 is YNFKEQ. The CDR3 has 17 amino acids. The CDR3 DNA is TGTGCCAGCAGCCCCCCGCTTTACGCGAGAACTAATGAAAAACTGTTTTTT. Its protein is CASSPPLYARTNEKLFF.

The chain links TRBV19 to TRBJ1-4; 8 positions agree with TRBD1. Germline-derived CDR1 and CDR2 are LNHDA and SQIVND (reference sequence). Losses at the gene ends were 5 bases for V and 8 bases for J; bases not matched to a gene: 7. The CDR3 has 14 residues. CDR3 DNA sequence: TGTGCCAGTAGTCCCCAGGGGGCAAGAGAAAAACTGTTTTTT. It translates to CASSPQGAREKLFF.

J is TRBJ2-7 and V is TRBV4-1; 8 bases are shared with TRBD2. V was clipped by 0 bases and J by 7 bases; unmatched bases: 11. Germline CDR1 is MGHRA and CDR2 is YSYEKL. The CDR3 has 16 amino acids. The DNA of the CDR3 is TGCGCCAGCAGCCAAGAATCCAGCGGGGGCGTCTTGGAGCAGTACTTC. The encoded protein is CASSQESSGGVLEQYF.

This clone was seen a handful of times. The V and J genes are TRBV18 and TRBJ1-2; 10 nucleotides align to TRBD1. The V and J ends lost 4 bases and 2 bases, in that order; junction bases with no gene match: 4. This CDR3 region has 15 residues. The germline gives CDR1 KGHSH, CDR2 LQKENI. The CDR3 DNA follows: TGTGCCAGCTCACAAATGACAGGGGGCAACTATGGCTACACCTTC. Its translation: CASSQMTGGNYGYTF.

The chain is built from TRBV27 and TRBJ2-1, with 8 bases matching TRBD2. V trimming: 6 bases; J trimming: 4 bases; junction bases outside the gene matches: 14. This CDR3 region has 17 residues. Germline lookup yields CDR1 MNHEY and CDR2 SMNVEV (reference sequence). DNA of the CDR3: TGTGCCAGCAGCCCCCTCGGGGGGGCCAGGATATACAATGAGCAGTTCTTC. This encodes CASSPLGGARIYNEQFF.

V gene TRBV2 combines with J gene TRBJ2-5, with TRBD2 matching over 8 bases. The CDR3 extends over 12 amino acids. The V segment lost 8 bases and the J segment 7 bases; nucleotides outside the gene matches: 6. Germline V gene data show CDR1 as SNHLY and CDR2 as FYNNEI. CDR3 region: CASLGLAGTQYF. Here the CDR3 DNA reads TGTGCCAGCCTTGGTCTAGCGGGGACCCAGTACTTC. Complete variable domain (other parts from reference TRBV2 and TRBJ2-5): EPEVTQTPSHQVTQMGQEVILRCVPISNHLYFYWYRQILGQKVEFLVSFYNNEISEKSEIFDDQFSVERPDGSNFTLKIRSTKLEDSAMYFCASLGLAGTQYFGPGTRLLVL.

The genes are TRBV6-4 and TRBJ1-6; TRBD1 matches 8 bases. This CDR3 contains 15 residues. Germline V gene lookup returns CDR1 MRHNA and CDR2 SNTAGT. V lost 3 bases, J lost 7 bases, and 5 bases stayed unmatched. CDR3 sequence: CASSETTGDNSPLHF. CDR3 sequence (DNA): TGTGCCAGCAGTGAGACGACAGGGGACAATTCACCCCTCCACTTT.

The rearrangement joins TRBV7-6 to TRBJ1-6, with 10 bases lining up with TRBD1. CDR3 length: 13 amino acids. After removal of 3 bases from V and 10 bases from J, the junction contained 0 bases not matched to a gene. In germline, CDR1 is SGHVS, CDR2 FNYEAQ. The CDR3 is CASSLGQGSPLHF. The CDR3, as DNA: TGTGCCAGCAGCTTGGGACAGGGGTCACCCCTCCACTTT.

Points on this clone: An end of the junction differs from the germline gene, which may be a read error. V and J are TRBV10-1 and TRBJ1-4; no reliable D call. The CDR3 has 12 residues. CDR1 is WNHNN, CDR2 SYGVQD, per germline (reference sequence). CDR3 sequence reads: CASSESGHPGVF. CDR3 in DNA: TGCGCCAGCAGTGAGTCGGGTCACCCCGGGGTTTTT.

Written as DNA, the CDR3 is TGCGCCAGCAGCGACGGCCCTGGGGGCACTGGAAACACCATATATTTT. It encodes CASSDGPGGTGNTIYF. J is TRBJ1-3 and V is TRBV5-1, with D possibly matching TRBD1 (6 bases). Germline V gene lookup returns CDR1 SGHRS and CDR2 YFSETQ. The ends were cut back, 4 bases at V and 2 bases at J, with 16 bases in the middle. The CDR3 has 16 amino acids.

The V call is TRBV5-1, the J call TRBJ1-5, with TRBD1 matching 12 bases. CDR3 length: 17 amino acids. V was pared by 4 bases and J by 5 bases, with 10 bases of the junction left unmatched. CDR1 is SGHRS, CDR2 YFSETQ, per germline. The CDR3 sequence: CASSPGPGQGADQPQHF. In DNA form, the CDR3 reads TGCGCCAGCAGCCCCGGACCGGGACAGGGGGCCGATCAGCCCCAGCATTTT.

The chain couples TRBV10-2 to TRBJ1-1; D may be TRBD1 (6 bases). The CDR3 runs to 13 residues. Germline loops: CDR1 WSHSY, CDR2 SAAADI. Trimming removed 6 bases from V and 0 bases from J, with 8 bases in between. CDR3 coding DNA: TGCGCCAGCAGGACAGGTTTGAACACTGAAGCTTTCTTT. This encodes CASRTGLNTEAFF.

The CDR3 protein is CASSLALGEGYEQYF. CDR3 DNA sequence: TGTGCCAGCAGCTTAGCGCTAGGGGAAGGCTACGAGCAGTACTTC. The chain employs TRBV7-9 and TRBJ2-7; tentative D call: TRBD1 (5 bases). Trimming pared 0 bases from V and 3 bases from J, leaving 12 bases between. The CDR3 has 15 residues. The germline gives CDR1 SEHNR, CDR2 FQNEAQ (reference sequence).

The chain links TRBV5-1 to TRBJ1-5; 7 positions match TRBD1. Trimming removed 4 bases from V and 4 bases from J; junction bases left unmatched: 5. Per germline, CDR1 SGHRS and CDR2 YFSETQ. The CDR3 totals 14 residues. CDR3 region: CASSRQGRNQPQHF. In DNA form, the CDR3 reads TGCGCCAGCAGCCGACAGGGACGGAATCAGCCCCAGCATTTT.

V and J are TRBV19 and TRBJ2-1; 8 nucleotides match TRBD2. CDR1 is LNHDA and CDR2 is SQIVND in the germline V gene (reference sequence). J was trimmed by 7 bases and V by 0 bases; bases with no gene match: 2. The CDR3 totals 14 residues. The CDR3 DNA is TGTGCCAGTAGTATAGATCCTAGCGGGAATGAGCAGTTCTTC. Its translation is CASSIDPSGNEQFF.

This clone has just a few counts. This chain uses TRBV28 with TRBJ1-3; 9 nucleotides match TRBD1. CDR1 and CDR2 (germline): MDHEN, SYDVKM. The trim removed 3 bases at V and 3 bases at J, leaving 6 bases unmatched. The CDR3 has 16 residues. Here the CDR3 DNA reads TGTGCCAGCAGTTTCGCTGGGACAGGGCGTGGAAACACCATATATTTT. It translates to CASSFAGTGRGNTIYF. Using reference TRBV28 and TRBJ1-3 for the parts outside the CDR3, the full variable domain is DVKVTQSSRYLVKRTGEKVFLECVQDMDHENMFWYRQDPGLGLRLIYFSYDVKMKEKGDIPEGYSVSREKKERFSLILESASTNQTSMYLCASSFAGTGRGNTIYFGEGSWLTVV.

The genes are TRBV15 and TRBJ2-1, with a weak D call TRBD1 (7 bases). The CDR3 is 16 amino acids. Germline V gene sequence: CDR1 LNHNV, CDR2 YYDKDF (reference sequence). Trimming took 1 base from V and 7 from J, leaving 17 bases between them. In DNA, the CDR3 is TGTGCCACCAGCAGAGGGAGGGACAGACGGTTGAATGAGCAGTTCTTC. Amino acid sequence: CATSRGRDRRLNEQFF.

This chain uses TRBV6-5 with TRBJ1-1; D is unclear. Trimming removed 7 bases from V and 7 bases from J, with 10 bases in between. The CDR3 is 11 residues long. Germline V gives CDR1 MNHEY, CDR2 SVGAGI. CDR3 sequence: CASTTGSEAFF. CDR3 in DNA: TGTGCCAGCACAACCGGGAGTGAAGCTTTCTTT.

This clone was seen just once. V is TRBV18 and J is TRBJ1-1; D not certain. The CDR3 spans 16 residues. V lost 1 base and J 5 bases, leaving 17 bases between the germline ends. The germline V gene encodes CDR1 KGHSH and CDR2 LQKENI. The CDR3 coding sequence is TGTGCCAGCTCACCACAAGTGGCCGCCGAATTTACTGAAGCTTTCTTT. The encoded protein is CASSPQVAAEFTEAFF.

The chain has TRBV12-3 or TRBV12-4 and TRBJ1-3; D possibly corresponds to TRBD1 (5 bases). The CDR3 sequence is 13 residues long. Trimming cost V 1 base and J 8 bases, with 9 bases left between them. CDR3 DNA sequence: TGTGCCAGCAGTTTAGTCCGGGGGGACACCATATATTTT. This translates into CASSLVRGDTIYF.

The chain employs TRBV7-6 and TRBJ2-7, with D maybe TRBD1 (6 bases). From germline, CDR1 is SGHVS and CDR2 FNYEAQ. The CDR3 loop spans 14 amino acids. The CDR3, as DNA: TGTGCCAGCACCTTAACAGGGAAAGTGTACGAGCAGTACGTC. As protein: CASTLTGKVYEQYV.

The V and J genes are TRBV11-2 and TRBJ1-3; D is uncertain. With 2 bases removed from V and 0 bases from J, the gap between germline ends came to 14 bases. The CDR3 runs 17 residues. Germline V CDR1 and CDR2: SGHAT, FQNNGV. The CDR3 DNA is TGTGCCAGCAGCTTAACCGGTCGACTGTTCTCTGGAAACACCATATATTTT. This translates into CASSLTGRLFSGNTIYF.

The CDR3 sequence: CASSVGAGRSQGPQHF. Written as DNA, the CDR3 is TGTGCCAGCAGCGTAGGTGCGGGGCGATCCCAGGGACCCCAGCATTTT. The J gene is TRBJ1-5, the V gene TRBV9; D may be TRBD1 (5 bases). Germline V CDR1 and CDR2: SGDLS, YYNGEE. The CDR3 has 16 residues. V lost 0 bases to trimming and J lost 10 bases, with 20 bases between them.